This T cell receptor (beta chain) was captured by sequencing in a study of early T cells in non-severe SARS-CoV-2 infection (dated by TCRdb to about 2021). Background on the whole study: Because TCR sequencing relied on bulk RNA taken from unsorted whole blood, pairing of alpha and beta chains was not possible.

Sequences SGHTA (CDR1) and FQGNSA (CDR2) are obtained from the germline V gene. Spanning cysteine to phenylalanine, the CDR3 consists of 14 amino acids. Solely the CDR3 DNA is kept, with 42 bases framed from the first base. The junction shows trimming of 1 base on V and 2 bases on J, plus 6 bases between the germline ends. The library was obtained by 5' RACE. This sample was sequenced with a NextSeq 500. The TCR library protocol attached unique molecular identifiers to individual cDNA molecules to correct for sequencing error and PCR bias. Both TCR alpha and beta chains were sequenced, and tight co-correlation was observed between alpha and beta sequence abundances in each sample. As for how the authors treated the data: Decombinator V4 was used to annotate the V gene, J gene and CDR3 of the TCR sequences. Expanded TCRs were defined as changing significantly between any two time points under a Poisson model with p below 0.0001. TCR abundances were normalised to the total number of TCRs sequenced in each sample and reported as counts per million. TRAV1-2 paired with TRAJ12, TRAJ20 or TRAJ33 defined MAIT TCRs, while TRAV10 paired with TRAJ18 defined iNKT TCRs. A search of VDJdb, accessed on 1 November 2021, was run for TCRs annotated to CMV, EBV and SARS-CoV-2, with TCRs annotated for multiple antigens excluded. The raw public reads went through TCRdb reprocessing: fastp at Q25, MiXCR clone calling, in-frame beta chains kept. Merged by CDR3 protein, the rows form single entries marked with the most common genes and DNA. The V and J calls, along with clone size, are taken from TCRdb and not from the paper's own processing. For this sample the table gives some 60,000 distinct CDR3 sequences, of which 8% to 10% were detected only once. The biggest ten clones account for over 8.5% of the sample.

This clonotype was picked up many times. Its recognized antigen is unknown. Base qualities are not at hand, and no much larger clone is one base apart. Set within a cohort of healthcare workers in London, UK, this nested case-control study involved weekly PCR testing of nasopharyngeal swabs along with blood sampling. Healthcare workers were recruited during the week of the UK lockdown, between 23 and 31 March 2020, and followed weekly for up to 16 weeks. Summary of the overall study and its limitations: VDJdb matching was skewed toward anti-spike CD8 responses and likely underestimated virus-specific expansions, missing private and CD4 specificities.

The sequence derives from an adult who was a healthcare worker with PCR-confirmed SARS-CoV-2 infection or an uninfected control (not recorded which). The sequence links TRBV7-2 to TRBJ2-1, with the D segment identity uncertain. Sequences were obtained from whole blood. The CDR3 amino acid sequence is: CASSLVRTYNEQFF. The nucleotide sequence reads as follows: TGTGCCAGCAGCTTAGTTCGGACCTACAATGAGCAGTTCTTC. Reference TRBV7-2 and TRBJ2-1 genes cover what lies past the CDR3, so the full variable domain is GAGVSQSPSNKVTEKGKDVELRCDPISGHTALYWYRQSLGQGLEFLIYFQGNSAPDKSGLPSDRFSAERTGGSVSTLTIQRTQQEDSAVYLCASSLVRTYNEQFFGPGTRLTVL.